A single sample gave rise to the 25 T cell receptor beta chains below, sequenced in a study of blood T cells in healthy people across ages. A sample-barcoded 5' primer and a J-beta primer mix were used in a second PCR of about 7 to 11 cycles. TCRdb processed the 5' RACE reads anew with MiXCR; each CDR3 protein has one entry. The sample lists some 1.5 million distinct CDR3 sequences, about 28% occurring once. Sequenced: blood. Receptors originate from a woman aged 25 to 39 in good health.

This clonotype has just a few counts. The V gene is TRBV12-3 or TRBV12-4, the J gene TRBJ1-2, with 10 bases fitting TRBD1. The CDR3 has 16 residues. V gave up 0 bases and J gave up 6 bases; unmatched junction bases: 7. The CDR3 is CASSLARGTGENGYTF. CDR3 in DNA: TGTGCCAGCAGTTTAGCGCGCGGGACAGGGGAGAATGGCTACACCTTC.

This clonotype was observed a handful of times. The genes are TRBV12-3 or TRBV12-4 and TRBJ1-6; the D is unclear. CDR3 length: 15 residues. V lost 6 bases to trimming and J lost 5 bases, with 14 bases between them. The CDR3 DNA reads TGTGCCAGCAGACTAGTTAGTAGGGATAATTCACCCCTCCACTTT. Translation gives CASRLVSRDNSPLHF.

V gene TRBV29-1 combines with J gene TRBJ1-2; 8 nucleotides align to TRBD1. CDR3 length equals 15 residues. CDR1 and CDR2 (germline): SQVTM, ANQGSEA. Trimming took 7 bases from V and 8 from J; bases not matched to a gene: 18. DNA of the CDR3: TGCAGCGCTGAGCGTGCGGCAGGGGGCGCGGAGGGCTACACCTTC. Amino acids: CSAERAAGGAEGYTF.

V gene TRBV12-5 combines with J gene TRBJ2-1, with no clear D. Trimming left V 7 bases short and J 0 bases short, with 13 bases between. CDR3 length equals 15 residues. Germline values: CDR1 LGHNT, CDR2 FRNRAP. CDR3 bases: TGTGCTAGTGCACCGACGGAGAGCTCCTACAATGAGCAGTTCTTC. Translating gives CASAPTESSYNEQFF.

The chain has TRBV5-1 and TRBJ1-4; D unclear. In germline, CDR1 is SGHRS, CDR2 YFSETQ. The V end lost 3 bases, the J end lost 3 bases, and 15 bases lay between the germline ends. This CDR3 contains 16 residues. The CDR3 is CASSYGRGSPNEKLFF. DNA of the CDR3: TGCGCCAGCAGCTATGGACGCGGATCTCCTAATGAAAAACTGTTTTTT.

The J gene is TRBJ2-1, the V gene TRBV12-5, with 7 bases identical to TRBD1. This CDR3 is 15 amino acids long. The junction had 6 bases not matched to a gene; V was cut back by 7 bases and J by 0 bases. Germline V CDR1 and CDR2: LGHNT, FRNRAP. This chain's CDR3 is CASAWSGGSYNEQFF. The CDR3 DNA reads TGTGCTAGTGCCTGGTCAGGGGGCTCCTACAATGAGCAGTTCTTC.

This clonotype was seen more than once but under ten times. The chain combines TRBV6-5 with TRBJ1-1, with TRBD1 identical over 7 bases. The CDR3 is made up of 17 amino acids. Per germline, CDR1 MNHEY and CDR2 SVGAGI. V was clipped by 4 bases and J by 1 base; unmatched bases: 12. The CDR3 is CASSWRTGGPSNTEAFF. CDR3 bases: TGTGCCAGCAGTTGGCGGACAGGCGGGCCCTCGAACACTGAAGCTTTCTTT.

This chain joins TRBV20-1 and TRBJ2-5; 10 nucleotides agree with TRBD2. Germline V CDR1 and CDR2: DFQATT, SNEGSKA (reference sequence). The CDR3 has 15 amino acids. Trimming cost V 5 bases and J 11 bases; bases outside gene matches: 17. CDR3 sequence: CSAPGTSEGCREQYF. DNA for the CDR3: TGCAGTGCTCCCGGGACTAGCGAGGGATGTCGGGAGCAGTACTTC.

The sample holds a few counts of this clonotype. The chain uses TRBV12-3 or TRBV12-4 and TRBJ1-5; 7 bases fit TRBD1. Losses at the gene ends were 5 bases for V and 1 base for J; bases not matched to a gene: 5. This CDR3 is built from 15 residues. The CDR3 is CASSQIQGSNQPQHF. In DNA, the CDR3 is TGTGCCAGCAGTCAAATACAGGGGAGCAATCAGCCCCAGCATTTT.

The chain has TRBV12-3 or TRBV12-4 and TRBJ1-5; D is unresolved. V was trimmed by 3 bases and J by 9 bases, leaving 18 bases between them. CDR3 length: 15 residues. CDR3 sequence (DNA): TGTGCCAGCAGTTTCGGCGACGGTGCCCAATGGCCCCAGCATTTT. It is translated as CASSFGDGAQWPQHF.

In DNA form, the CDR3 reads TGCAGTGCTAGAGACCTCAGGGAACTCCCAGATACGCAGTATTTT. Translation gives CSARDLRELPDTQYF. The rearrangement uses TRBV20-1 and TRBJ2-3; possible D gene TRBD1, 5 bases. Germline CDR1 DFQATT, CDR2 SNEGSKA (reference sequence). The CDR3 has 15 amino acids. V lost 0 bases, J lost 4 bases, and 14 bases lay in between.

As for this clonotype: As the CDR3 is not closed by the conserved phenylalanine or tryptophan, this likely results from a read error. This sequence joins TRBV20-1 and TRBJ2-1; 9 bases are shared with TRBD2. CDR1 DFQATT and CDR2 SNEGSKA come from the germline V gene (reference sequence). The V segment lost 3 bases and the J segment 8 bases; nucleotides outside the gene matches: 8. The CDR3 loop spans 14 amino acids. The CDR3 sequence is CSARAGGHGDEQFL. In DNA, the CDR3 is TGCAGTGCTAGGGCGGGAGGGCATGGTGATGAGCAGTTCCTC.

Regarding this clonotype: This may arise from a read error, as a much more abundant clone is one base away. The rearrangement joins TRBV6-5 to TRBJ2-1, with 10 bases that match TRBD2. Germline V gene sequence: CDR1 MNHEY, CDR2 SVGAGI. Trimming cost V 5 bases and J 8 bases; bases outside gene matches: 9. The CDR3 is 15 amino acids. In DNA form, the CDR3 reads TGTGCCAGCAGTGGAGCGGGGGGGCCGAACGATGAGCAGTTCTTC. Translating it yields CASSGAGGPNDEQFF.

The V call is TRBV7-9, the J call TRBJ1-1, with unresolved D. V was clipped by 5 bases and J by 7 bases, with 14 bases between them. CDR3 size: 13 residues. Germline CDR1 is SEHNR and CDR2 is FQNEAQ (reference sequence). The DNA for the CDR3 is TGTGCCAGCAGCCCACTCCCAGGCAATGAAGCTTTCTTT. Translated, it gives CASSPLPGNEAFF.

The sample holds a few counts of this clonotype. This sequence joins TRBV5-1 and TRBJ2-1; D perhaps matches TRBD2 (5 bases). CDR3 length equals 14 residues. Trimming removed 4 bases at V and 7 bases at J, with 15 bases between. The V gene's germline CDR1 is SGHRS and CDR2 YFSETQ. The CDR3 nucleotides read TGCGCCAGCAGCCCAGGACGGACGGGGAATGAGCAGTTCTTC. It translates to CASSPGRTGNEQFF. Filled out from reference TRBV5-1 and TRBJ2-1, the complete variable domain reads KAGVTQTPRYLIKTRGQQVTLSCSPISGHRSVSWYQQTPGQGLQFLFEYFSETQRNKGNFPGRFSGRQFSNSRSEMNVSTLELGDSALYLCASSPGRTGNEQFFGPGTRLTVL.

The rearrangement joins TRBV20-1 to TRBJ2-1; TRBD1 matches 10 bases. From germline, CDR1 is DFQATT and CDR2 SNEGSKA (reference sequence). Trimming took 4 bases from V and 13 from J; bases not matched to a gene: 13. The CDR3 totals 14 residues. CDR3 coding DNA: TGCAGTGCTATCCCGGGACAGGGGAAAGAGACCCAGTTCTTC. Encoded protein: CSAIPGQGKETQFF.

The sample holds many counts of this clonotype. The chain recombines TRBV29-1 with TRBJ1-2; D is unclear. The CDR3 loop spans 11 amino acids. Germline CDR1 and CDR2: SQVTM and ANQGSEA. Between the trimmed V and J ends, which lost 7 bases and 0 bases, there was a span of 6 bases. The CDR3 spells CSARANYGYTF. CDR3 DNA: TGCAGCGCCCGGGCTAACTATGGCTACACCTTC. The whole variable domain, remainder taken from reference TRBV29-1 and TRBJ1-2, is SAVISQKPSRDICQRGTSLTIQCQVDSQVTMMFWYRQQPGQSLTLIATANQGSEATYESGFVIDKFPISRPNLTFSTLTVSNMSPEDSSIYLCSARANYGYTFGSGTRLTVV.

This clonotype was detected only a few times. The chain uses TRBV20-1 and TRBJ2-7, with 7 bases matching TRBD2. Germline CDR1 DFQATT, CDR2 SNEGSKA (reference sequence). V shed 5 bases and J 3 bases; nucleotides not matched to a gene: 4. The CDR3 consists of 12 residues. Here the CDR3 DNA reads TGCAGTGCTTGGCGGGAGAACTACGAGCAGTACTTC. Translating it yields CSAWRENYEQYF.

The V and J genes are TRBV5-1 and TRBJ2-1; D remains ambiguous. Germline assignment: CDR1 SGHRS and CDR2 YFSETQ. CDR3 length: 15 residues. The V gene lost 2 bases and the J gene lost 5 bases, with 14 bases spanning the gap. CDR3: CASSLRDPGNNEQFF. DNA for the CDR3: TGCGCCAGCAGCTTACGTGATCCGGGCAACAATGAGCAGTTCTTC.

V is TRBV7-2 and J is TRBJ2-4; perhaps D is TRBD1 or TRBD2 (6 bases each). The CDR3 sequence is 14 residues long. The V gene's germline CDR1 is SGHTA and CDR2 FQGNSA. V was clipped by 5 bases and J by 6 bases, with 14 bases between them. This chain's CDR3 is CASSPRGGPNIQYF. The CDR3 bases are TGTGCCAGCAGCCCTAGAGGGGGGCCAAACATTCAGTACTTC. The full variable domain, in which reference TRBV7-2 and TRBJ2-4 provide the parts outside the CDR3, is GAGVSQSPSNKVTEKGKDVELRCDPISGHTALYWYRQSLGQGLEFLIYFQGNSAPDKSGLPSDRFSAERTGGSVSTLTIQRTQQEDSAVYLCASSPRGGPNIQYFGAGTRLSVL.

The chain recombines TRBV20-1 with TRBJ2-1; 8 positions agree with TRBD1. V trimming: 6 bases; J trimming: 2 bases; junction bases outside the gene matches: 9. CDR1 DFQATT and CDR2 SNEGSKA come from the germline V gene (reference sequence). This CDR3 region has 15 residues. CDR3 sequence: CSAPGQGFAYNEQFF. DNA for the CDR3: TGCAGTGCACCCGGACAGGGCTTCGCCTACAATGAGCAGTTCTTC.

As DNA, the CDR3 is TGCAGTGCTAGACCGGGTATGAAGGCCGGGGAGCTGTTTTTT. Translation: CSARPGMKAGELFF. The chain uses TRBV20-1 and TRBJ2-2; D call uncertain. The germline V and J ends were trimmed by 2 bases and 6 bases, with 13 bases remaining between them. The CDR3 runs 14 residues. Germline values: CDR1 DFQATT, CDR2 SNEGSKA (reference sequence).

In its sample, this clonotype was seen many times. This rearrangement joins TRBV11-2 to TRBJ1-2, with 9 bases fitting TRBD1. Unmatched junction bases numbered 6, after V lost 5 bases and J lost 2 bases. The CDR3 consists of 15 residues. Germline CDR1 SGHAT, CDR2 FQNNGV. The chain's CDR3 is CASSATGGRNYGYTF. Written as DNA, the CDR3 is TGTGCCAGCAGCGCGACAGGGGGGCGCAACTATGGCTACACCTTC.

Points on this clonotype: A much larger clone is a single base away; this may be a read error. The chain carries TRBV4-1 and TRBJ2-5; D is perhaps TRBD1 or TRBD2 (6 bases each). Germline loops: CDR1 MGHRA, CDR2 YSYEKL. The CDR3 loop spans 14 amino acids. The CDR3 DNA follows: TGCGCCAACAGCCCGGGGGCGGGACTGGAGACCCAGTACTTC. Encoded protein: CANSPGAGLETQYF.

The table lists this clonotype with a few counts. The chain joins TRBV4-1 to TRBJ2-6; possibly TRBD1 or TRBD2 for D (5 bases each). CDR1 MGHRA and CDR2 YSYEKL come from the germline V gene. This CDR3 comprises 19 residues. V was shortened by 0 bases and J by 4 bases, with 19 bases between the two germline ends. The DNA for the CDR3 is TGCGCCAGCAGCCAAGATGGCAGCAGGGAGCTAGCCGGGGCCAACGTCCTGACTTTC. The encoded protein is CASSQDGSRELAGANVLTF.